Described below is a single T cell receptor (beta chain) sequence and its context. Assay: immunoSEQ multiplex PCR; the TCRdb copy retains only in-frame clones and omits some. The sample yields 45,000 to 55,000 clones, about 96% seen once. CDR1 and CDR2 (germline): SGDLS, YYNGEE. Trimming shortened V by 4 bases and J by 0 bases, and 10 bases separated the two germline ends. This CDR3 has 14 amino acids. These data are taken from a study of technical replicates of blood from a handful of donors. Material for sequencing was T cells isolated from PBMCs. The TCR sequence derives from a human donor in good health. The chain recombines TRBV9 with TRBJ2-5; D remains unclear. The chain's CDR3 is CASSPRGHQETQYF. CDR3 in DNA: TGTGCCAGCAGCCCCCGTGGCCACCAAGAGACCCAGTACTTC.